This T cell receptor (beta chain) was observed in a study of neurological immune-mediated disorders. Between the trimmed V and J ends, which lost 3 bases and 6 bases, there was a span of 12 bases. The CDR3 covers 15 residues. The table lists this clonotype with many counts. Its antigen is unknown. Study-level points and caveats: Among expanded clones, no CDR3 amino acid sequences were shared across subjects, a pattern suggesting private repertoires in all groups. The most TCR clonal expansion was seen in HTLV-1-associated myelopathy, whereas the least was seen in multiple sclerosis, below the level in healthy controls.

TCRdb ran MiXCR on the 5' RACE reads and lists one entry per CDR3 protein. The sample includes 35,000 to 45,000 distinct CDR3 sequences, roughly 7% seen only once; the top ten take about 4.6%. This sequence was found in a woman aged 40 to 49 in good health. What was sequenced was PBMCs. The chain combines TRBV12-3 or TRBV12-4 with TRBJ1-6; D gene ambiguous. Here the CDR3 reads CASSLQETPNSPLHF. CDR3 nucleotides: TGTGCCAGCAGTTTGCAGGAGACACCTAATTCACCCCTCCACTTT.